One T cell receptor beta chain is described in this entry. Its antigen is undetermined. The CDR3 loop spans 13 amino acids. Germline V gives CDR1 SEHNR, CDR2 FQNEAQ (reference sequence). The V gene lost 1 base and the J gene lost 3 bases, with 6 bases spanning the gap. This specimen belongs to a study of a mutant IDH1 vaccine in newly diagnosed glioma. Assay used: immunoSEQ multiplex PCR; TCRdb lists only in-frame clones, some missing. The sample consists of about 70,000 clones, around 82% of them appearing once. Findings and limits, study-wide: Pseudoprogression seemingly bore no relation to changes in top peripheral T cell clonotypes.

The time point here: baseline, week 1 (first vaccination visit). The treatment denotes: pre-vaccination baseline after standard-of-care therapy. The sample consisted of peripheral blood mononuclear cells (PBMCs), taken from a glioma patient treated with radiotherapy, temozolomide or both. This rearrangement joins TRBV7-9 to TRBJ1-2; no definite D call. This sequence was found in a woman aged 18 to 35 with glioma. Some clones in this sample may be carry-over from other donors' samples. The CDR3 nucleotides read TGTGCCAGCAGCTTAGAGGCAGACTATGGCTACACCTTC. Amino acids: CASSLEADYGYTF.